This T cell receptor beta chain was captured in a study of T-cell memory formation after mild COVID-19. Each CDR3 protein gets one entry after TCRdb re-called the 5' RACE reads with MiXCR. The sample consists of about 250,000 distinct CDR3 sequences, roughly 17% of them appearing once. Germline V gene lookup returns CDR1 SNHLY and CDR2 FYNNEI. Trimming removed 9 bases from V and 7 bases from J; junction bases left unmatched: 6. The CDR3 totals 12 residues. This clonotype was picked up many times. Its antigen is not known. Study outcomes and limitations: The appearance of some responding clones in pre-infection memory suggested that cross-reactive memory joined.

The rearrangement uses TRBV2 and TRBJ1-5; 7 bases fit TRBD1. The source material was PBMCs or a T cell subset sorted from them (not recorded which). This clonotype was obtained from a man aged 18 to 29 who had mild COVID-19 (a few samples of this study predate the infection). Cell type and time point are not known. CDR3: CASRQGGQPQHF. CDR3 bases: TGTGCCAGTCGACAGGGAGGACAGCCCCAGCATTTT. Based on the CDR3 plus reference TRBV2 and TRBJ1-5, the full variable domain is EPEVTQTPSHQVTQMGQEVILRCVPISNHLYFYWYRQILGQKVEFLVSFYNNEISEKSEIFDDQFSVERPDGSNFTLKIRSTKLEDSAMYFCASRQGGQPQHFGDGTRLSIL.